The source of this TCR beta chain is a study of T cell clones after liver transplantation. Study details: Apart from a few HCV-positive recipients, transplants were for non-autoimmune, non-viral reasons.

The CDR3 is 12 residues long. V lost 2 bases to trimming and J lost 3 bases, with 5 bases between them. Germline CDR1 is SGHTA and CDR2 is FQGNSA. Study-wide results and limits: Graft donor-reactive T cells possibly entered the graft instead of undergoing deletion.

Notes on this clone: What it recognizes is unknown.

Data came from immunoSEQ multiplex PCR; TCRdb stores just in-frame clones and leaves some out. Of 93,000 or so clones listed, around 84% were seen once; the top ten hold less than 3%. The receptor was isolated from a human patient who received a liver transplant. Some T cells may arise from the graft donor. This chain links TRBV7-2 with TRBJ2-7; D gene uncertain. This specimen consisted of CD4+ T cells from blood, obtained approximately 43 months after liver transplant. CDR3 bases: TGTGCCAGCAGCTTAATCCGCTACGAGCAGTACTTC. Amino acid sequence: CASSLIRYEQYF.